Shown below are 24 T cell receptor beta chains from a single sample sequenced in a study of blood T cells in healthy people across ages. Primed by a sample-barcoded 5' primer and a J-beta primer mix, a second PCR proceeded for about 6 to 11 cycles. MiXCR, run by TCRdb on the 5' RACE reads, gives a single entry per CDR3 protein. Of roughly 1 million distinct CDR3 sequences listed, roughly a quarter are singletons. This same sample was also part of a study on T cells of mothers and their children.

Sequenced material: blood. These receptors were taken from a girl aged 2 to 9 in good health.

The CDR3 bases are TGTGCCAGCAGAGGACAGGGATCTAATCCTAACTATGGCTACACCTTC. It encodes CASRGQGSNPNYGYTF. The chain carries TRBV2 and TRBJ1-2; 8 positions match TRBD1. The CDR3 spans 16 residues. The J segment lost 0 bases and the V segment lost 6 bases, leaving 9 bases of the junction unmatched. The V gene's germline CDR1 is SNHLY and CDR2 FYNNEI. The whole variable domain, remainder taken from reference TRBV2 and TRBJ1-2, is EPEVTQTPSHQVTQMGQEVILRCVPISNHLYFYWYRQILGQKVEFLVSFYNNEISEKSEIFDDQFSVERPDGSNFTLKIRSTKLEDSAMYFCASRGQGSNPNYGYTFGSGTRLTVV.

The chain recombines TRBV12-3 or TRBV12-4 with TRBJ2-7, with D perhaps matching TRBD1 (5 bases). Trimming took 6 bases from V and 3 from J, leaving 18 bases between them. The CDR3 sequence is 15 residues long. The CDR3 sequence: CASSPKRERGYEQYF. In nucleotides, the CDR3 is TGTGCCAGCAGCCCCAAACGTGAAAGGGGCTACGAGCAGTACTTC.

The gene calls are TRBV29-1 and TRBJ2-1; no clear D. The V gene's germline CDR1 is SQVTM and CDR2 ANQGSEA. This CDR3 is built from 15 residues. V gave up 6 bases and J gave up 4 bases, with 19 bases separating them. CDR3 nucleotide sequence: TGCAGCGTCCCCTTCCCCGATCAACGTTACAATGAGCAGTTCTTC. Protein: CSVPFPDQRYNEQFF.

This chain joins TRBV27 and TRBJ1-6, with 7 bases matching TRBD1. V was clipped by 5 bases and J by 3 bases; unmatched bases: 10. Germline V CDR1 and CDR2: MNHEY, SMNVEV (reference sequence). This CDR3 contains 17 residues. CDR3 loop: CASSPWGTEFYNSPLHF. The CDR3, as DNA: TGTGCCAGCAGTCCCTGGGGGACAGAGTTCTATAATTCACCCCTCCACTTT.

CDR3 protein: CASSLLAGSHETQYF. The CDR3 bases are TGTGCCAGCAGCTTACTAGCGGGGAGTCATGAGACCCAGTACTTC. V gene TRBV7-2 combines with J gene TRBJ2-5; TRBD2 matches at 9 bases. Germline V gene data show CDR1 as SGHTA and CDR2 as FQGNSA. The CDR3 length is 15 residues. Unmatched junction bases numbered 6, after V lost 2 bases and J lost 5 bases. The full variable domain, completed using reference TRBV7-2 and TRBJ2-5, is GAGVSQSPSNKVTEKGKDVELRCDPISGHTALYWYRQSLGQGLEFLIYFQGNSAPDKSGLPSDRFSAERTGGSVSTLTIQRTQQEDSAVYLCASSLLAGSHETQYFGPGTRLLVL.

The V and J genes are TRBV20-1 and TRBJ2-5, with a weak D call TRBD1 (7 bases). CDR1 DFQATT and CDR2 SNEGSKA come from the germline V gene (reference sequence). The germline V and J ends were trimmed by 6 bases and 4 bases, with 15 bases remaining between them. The CDR3 spans 13 residues. The CDR3 sequence: CSACGQGGETQYF. The CDR3 DNA follows: TGCAGTGCCTGCGGCCAGGGGGGAGAGACCCAGTACTTC.

The V gene is TRBV4-1, the J gene TRBJ2-7; 7 positions match TRBD1. The CDR3 extends over 15 amino acids. CDR1 is MGHRA and CDR2 is YSYEKL in the germline V gene. The junction had 13 bases not matched to a gene; V was cut back by 6 bases and J by 5 bases. The CDR3 is CASSLQGLAINEQYF. The CDR3 nucleotides read TGCGCCAGCAGTCTACAGGGGTTGGCTATAAACGAGCAGTACTTC.

The chain couples TRBV18 to TRBJ2-3, with a possible D match to TRBD2 (6 bases). In germline, CDR1 is KGHSH, CDR2 LQKENI. The V and J ends lost 3 bases and 5 bases respectively, with 12 bases between them. CDR3 length equals 14 residues. The CDR3 sequence is CASSPAGPIDTQYF. The CDR3 DNA reads as TGTGCCAGCTCACCCGCGGGGCCCATAGATACGCAGTATTTT.

This clonotype was found many times. The chain couples TRBV7-9 to TRBJ1-4; D may be TRBD1 (5 bases). Germline V CDR1 and CDR2: SEHNR, FQNEAQ (reference sequence). CDR3 size: 15 residues. The V end was cut by 3 bases, the J end by 7 bases, with 15 bases between. Here the CDR3 DNA reads TGTGCCAGCAGCTTGAGAACAGGTGTAGGTGAAAAACTGTTTTTT. It translates to CASSLRTGVGEKLFF.

CDR3 residues: CASSQGWTLAGANVLTF. CDR3 in DNA: TGTGCCAGCAGCCAAGGGTGGACACTCGCTGGGGCCAACGTCCTGACTTTC. This sequence joins TRBV3-1 and TRBJ2-6; D is perhaps TRBD1 (5 bases). This CDR3 region has 17 residues. Germline CDR1 reads LGHDT; CDR2 reads YNNKEL (reference sequence). Trimming left V 1 base short and J 2 bases short, with 12 bases between.

The chain uses TRBV7-9 and TRBJ2-1; D assignment may be TRBD1 or TRBD2 (5 bases each). Trimming shortened V by 5 bases and J by 10 bases, and 18 bases separated the two germline ends. CDR1 is SEHNR, CDR2 FQNEAQ, per germline (reference sequence). The CDR3 is 14 amino acids. This CDR3 reads CASSRPDGDREQFF. DNA for the CDR3: TGTGCCAGCAGCCGTCCTGACGGGGACCGGGAGCAGTTCTTC.

This clonotype was recorded a few times. The V call is TRBV11-1, the J call TRBJ1-4; D uncertain. Germline V CDR1 and CDR2: SGHAT, FQDESV (reference sequence). The CDR3 totals 10 residues. V lost 6 bases, J lost 8 bases, and 4 bases lay in between. The DNA of the CDR3 is TGTGCCAGCAGGCCAGAAAAACTGTTTTTT. Its protein is CASRPEKLFF.

The rearrangement joins TRBV7-2 to TRBJ2-2; 10 bases line up with TRBD1. Germline lookup yields CDR1 SGHTA and CDR2 FQGNSA. J gave up 6 bases and V 5 bases, and 3 bases lay outside the gene matches. This CDR3 is 14 amino acids long. CDR3 amino acids: CASSRDRGSGELFF. CDR3 bases: TGTGCCAGCAGCCGGGACAGGGGTTCCGGGGAGCTGTTTTTT.

The V and J genes are TRBV11-2 and TRBJ2-1; the D is unclear. Per the germline V gene, CDR1 is SGHAT and CDR2 is FQNNGV. CDR3 size: 13 residues. Trimming removed 8 bases at V and 0 bases at J, with 8 bases between. The CDR3 nucleotides are TGTGCCAGCGGAATGGACTCCTACAATGAGCAGTTCTTC. It translates to CASGMDSYNEQFF.

This chain uses TRBV19 with TRBJ2-1, with 9 nucleotides matching TRBD2. The CDR3 is 15 residues long. Trimming removed 4 bases from V and 7 bases from J; junction bases left unmatched: 8. Germline V CDR1 and CDR2: LNHDA, SQIVND (reference sequence). The CDR3, as DNA: TGTGCCAGTAGTAGAACTAGCGGGTTTGCAAATGAGCAGTTCTTC. Translated: CASSRTSGFANEQFF.

In its sample, this clonotype was seen a few times. The rearrangement links TRBV28 to TRBJ2-7, with D possibly TRBD2 on 5 matching bases. The CDR3 sequence is 15 residues long. In germline, CDR1 is MDHEN, CDR2 SYDVKM. Trimming took 3 bases from V and 3 from J, leaving 15 bases between them. In DNA, the CDR3 is TGTGCCAGCAGTTTGTCCGCGGGCAAGTACTACGAGCAGTACTTC. Translated: CASSLSAGKYYEQYF.

This clonotype was observed many times. The rearrangement uses TRBV3-1 and TRBJ1-2; D is unresolved. Trimming pared 0 bases from V and 8 bases from J, leaving 7 bases between. Germline loops: CDR1 LGHDT, CDR2 YNNKEL (reference sequence). This CDR3 region has 12 residues. DNA of the CDR3: TGTGCCAGCAGCCAAGACAGGAGGGGCTACACCTTC. Amino acid sequence: CASSQDRRGYTF.

This clonotype turned up a few times. The V call is TRBV27, the J call TRBJ2-1; unclear D gene. Trimming pared 9 bases from V and 2 bases from J, leaving 11 bases between. The CDR3 covers 13 residues. CDR1 and CDR2 from the germline V gene are MNHEY and SMNVEV (reference sequence). CDR3 nucleotide sequence: TGTGCCAGTTTAGAACCACCCTACAATGAGCAGTTCTTC. The encoded protein is CASLEPPYNEQFF.

A few counts support this clonotype. This rearrangement joins TRBV7-8 to TRBJ2-5; no definite D call. Germline CDR1 reads SGHVS; CDR2 reads FQNEAQ. The CDR3 is 15 amino acids. The germline V and J ends were trimmed by 2 bases and 1 base, with 11 bases remaining between them. CDR3 DNA: TGTGCCAGCAGCTTAATTGTCGCAGGCCAAGAGACCCAGTACTTC. This codes for CASSLIVAGQETQYF.

This sequence joins TRBV2 and TRBJ2-3; D is undetermined. The CDR3 length is 15 residues. The V and J ends lost 5 bases and 0 bases respectively, with 12 bases between them. Germline CDR1 and CDR2: SNHLY and FYNNEI. Written as DNA, the CDR3 is TGTGCCAGCAGTTTTGACGGTGAGAGCACAGATACGCAGTATTTT. The encoded protein is CASSFDGESTDTQYF.

This chain uses TRBV10-3 with TRBJ2-5, with 7 positions matching TRBD2. Germline lookup yields CDR1 ENHRY and CDR2 SYGVKD. V shed 0 bases, J shed 0 bases, and the junction held 1 base outside the gene matches. This CDR3 is 15 amino acids long. CDR3 DNA: TGTGCCATCAGTGAGTCGAGCGGGGACCAAGAGACCCAGTACTTC. Its translation: CAISESSGDQETQYF.

Comment on this clonotype: At one boundary the junction diverges from the germline segment, which might be a read error. The chain is built from TRBV10-3 and TRBJ2-3; 13 bases are a match to TRBD2. CDR3 length: 18 amino acids. CDR1 and CDR2 (germline): ENHRY, SYGVKD. CDR3 DNA sequence: TGTGCCATCGGTGAGTCGCGTCTGGGACTAGCGGGGTCCCCTTATCAGTATTTT. Translation: CAIGESRLGLAGSPYQYF.

V gene TRBV12-3 or TRBV12-4 combines with J gene TRBJ2-6, with TRBD1 matching over 9 bases. Trimming removed 8 bases from V and 2 bases from J; junction bases left unmatched: 10. This CDR3 has 17 residues. The DNA of the CDR3 is TGTGCCAGCCGCTTGAGTGGGACAGGGACTGGGGCCAACGTCCTGACTTTC. Translating it yields CASRLSGTGTGANVLTF.

The chain uses TRBV4-3 and TRBJ2-1; 7 nucleotides match TRBD2. Germline CDR1 reads LGHNA; CDR2 reads YSLEER. This CDR3 is 17 amino acids long. V shed 0 bases and J 4 bases; nucleotides not matched to a gene: 9. DNA for the CDR3: TGCGCCAGCAGCCAAGACCGTCGCGGGGGTCGATACAATGAGCAGTTCTTC. Residues: CASSQDRRGGRYNEQFF.